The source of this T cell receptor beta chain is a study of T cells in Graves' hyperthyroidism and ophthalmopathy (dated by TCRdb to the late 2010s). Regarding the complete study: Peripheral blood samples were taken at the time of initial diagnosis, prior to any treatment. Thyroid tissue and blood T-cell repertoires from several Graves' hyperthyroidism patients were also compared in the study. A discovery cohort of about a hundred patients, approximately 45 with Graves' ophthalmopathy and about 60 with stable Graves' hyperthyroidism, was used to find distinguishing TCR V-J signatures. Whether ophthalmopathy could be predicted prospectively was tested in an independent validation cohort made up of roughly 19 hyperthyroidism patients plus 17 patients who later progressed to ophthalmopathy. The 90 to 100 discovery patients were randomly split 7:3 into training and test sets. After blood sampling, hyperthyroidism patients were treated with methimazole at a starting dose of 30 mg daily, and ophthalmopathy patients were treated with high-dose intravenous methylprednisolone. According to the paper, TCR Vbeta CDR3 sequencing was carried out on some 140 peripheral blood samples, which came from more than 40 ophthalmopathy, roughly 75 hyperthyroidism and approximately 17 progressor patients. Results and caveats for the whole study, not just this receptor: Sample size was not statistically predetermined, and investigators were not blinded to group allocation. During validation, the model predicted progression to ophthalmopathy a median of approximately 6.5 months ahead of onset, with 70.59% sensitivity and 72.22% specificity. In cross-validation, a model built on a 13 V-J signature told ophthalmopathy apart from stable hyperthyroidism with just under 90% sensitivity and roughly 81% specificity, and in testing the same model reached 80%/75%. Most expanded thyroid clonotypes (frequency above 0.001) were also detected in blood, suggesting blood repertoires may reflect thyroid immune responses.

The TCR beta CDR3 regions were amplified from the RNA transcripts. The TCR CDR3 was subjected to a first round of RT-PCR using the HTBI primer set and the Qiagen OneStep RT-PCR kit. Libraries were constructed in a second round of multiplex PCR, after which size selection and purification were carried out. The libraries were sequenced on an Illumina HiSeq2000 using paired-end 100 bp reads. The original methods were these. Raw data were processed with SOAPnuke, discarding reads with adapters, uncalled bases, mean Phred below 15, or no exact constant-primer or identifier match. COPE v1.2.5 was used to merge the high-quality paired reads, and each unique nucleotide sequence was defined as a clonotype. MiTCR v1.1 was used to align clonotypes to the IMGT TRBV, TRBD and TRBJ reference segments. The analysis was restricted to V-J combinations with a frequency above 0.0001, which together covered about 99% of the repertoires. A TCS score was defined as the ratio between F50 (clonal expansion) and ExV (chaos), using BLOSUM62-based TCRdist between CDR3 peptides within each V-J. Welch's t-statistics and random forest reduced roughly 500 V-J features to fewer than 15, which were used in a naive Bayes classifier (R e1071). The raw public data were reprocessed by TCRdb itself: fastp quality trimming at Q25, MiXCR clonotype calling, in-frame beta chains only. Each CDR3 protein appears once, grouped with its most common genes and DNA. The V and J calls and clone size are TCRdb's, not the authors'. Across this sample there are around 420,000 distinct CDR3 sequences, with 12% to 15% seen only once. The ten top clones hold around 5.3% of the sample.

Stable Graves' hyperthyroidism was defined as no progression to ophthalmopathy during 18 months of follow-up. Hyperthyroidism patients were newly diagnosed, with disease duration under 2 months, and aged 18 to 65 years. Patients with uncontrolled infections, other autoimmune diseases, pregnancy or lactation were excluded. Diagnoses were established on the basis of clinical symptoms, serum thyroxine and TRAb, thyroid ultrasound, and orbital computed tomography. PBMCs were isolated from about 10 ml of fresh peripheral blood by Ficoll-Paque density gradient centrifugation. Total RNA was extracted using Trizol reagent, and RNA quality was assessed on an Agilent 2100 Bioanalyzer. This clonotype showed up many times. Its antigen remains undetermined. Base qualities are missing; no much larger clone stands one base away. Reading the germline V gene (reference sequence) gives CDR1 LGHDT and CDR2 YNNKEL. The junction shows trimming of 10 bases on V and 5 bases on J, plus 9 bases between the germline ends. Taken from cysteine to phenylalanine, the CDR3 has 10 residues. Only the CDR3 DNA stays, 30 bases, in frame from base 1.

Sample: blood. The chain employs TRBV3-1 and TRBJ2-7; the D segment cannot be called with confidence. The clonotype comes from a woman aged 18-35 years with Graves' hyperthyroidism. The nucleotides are TGTGCCACCCAATGGAACGAGCAGTACTTC. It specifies CATQWNEQYF.